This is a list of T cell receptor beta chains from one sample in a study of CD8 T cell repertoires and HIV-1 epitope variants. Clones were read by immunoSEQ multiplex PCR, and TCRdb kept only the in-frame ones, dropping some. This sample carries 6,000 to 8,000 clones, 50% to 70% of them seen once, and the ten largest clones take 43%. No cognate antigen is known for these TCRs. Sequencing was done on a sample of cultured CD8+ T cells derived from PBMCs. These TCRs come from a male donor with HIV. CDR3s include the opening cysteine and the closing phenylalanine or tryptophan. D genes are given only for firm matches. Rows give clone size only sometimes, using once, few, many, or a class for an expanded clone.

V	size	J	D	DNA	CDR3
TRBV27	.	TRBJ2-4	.	TGTGCCAGCACCCCCCCGAGAGGGGAGTCCAAAAACATTCAGTACTTC	CASTPPRGESKNIQYF
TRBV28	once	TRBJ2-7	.	TGTGCCAGCAGTTATGGTACCTACGAGCAGTACTTC	CASSYGTYEQYF
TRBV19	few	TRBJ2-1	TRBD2	TGTGCCAGTAGTATGAGGACTAGCAGCTACAATGAGCAGTTCTTC	CASSMRTSSYNEQFF
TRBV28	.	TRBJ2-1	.	TGTGCCAGCAGTTTGCTAGCAGAATACAATGAGCAGTTCTTC	CASSLLAEYNEQFF
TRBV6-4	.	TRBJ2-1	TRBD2	TGTGCCAGCAGTGATACTAGCGGGGGGGCCGATGAGCAGTTCTTC	CASSDTSGGADEQFF
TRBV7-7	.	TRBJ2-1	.	TGTGCTAGCAGCTCCAATCCGAATGAGCAGTTCTTC	CASSSNPNEQFF
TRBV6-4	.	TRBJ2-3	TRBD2	TGTGCCAGCAGTGAGCGGGGGGGCACAGATACGCAGTATTTT	CASSERGGTDTQYF
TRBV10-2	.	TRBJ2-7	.	TGCGCCAGCAGTGAGTCTTGGGGGACTCCTTACTACGAGCAGTACTTC	CASSESWGTPYYEQYF
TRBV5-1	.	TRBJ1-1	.	TGCGCCAGCAGCTTGAACAGGGAGGCCCTTGAAGCTTTCTTT	CASSLNREALEAFF
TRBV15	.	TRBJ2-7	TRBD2	TGTGCCACCAGCAGAGATGGAGCGGGGGCCTCCTACGAGCAGTACTTC	CATSRDGAGASYEQYF
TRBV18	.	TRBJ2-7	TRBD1	TGTGCCAGCTCACCATCTCAAGGGGGCCTTTACGAGCAGTACTTC	CASSPSQGGLYEQYF
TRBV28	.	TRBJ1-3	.	TGTGCCAGCAGTTACCAGGTCTCTGGAAACACCATATATTTT	CASSYQVSGNTIYF
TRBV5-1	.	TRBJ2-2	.	TGCGCCAGCAGCTTGTCCGGGCCGGCCGGGGAGCTGTTTTTT	CASSLSGPAGELFF
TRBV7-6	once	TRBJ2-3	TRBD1	TGTGCCAGCACCACGCGACAGGGGGCGACGGATACGCAGTATTTT	CASTTRQGATDTQYF
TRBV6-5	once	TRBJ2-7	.	TGTGCCAGCAGTTTCCGGGACACCTCCTACGAGCAGTACTTC	CASSFRDTSYEQYF
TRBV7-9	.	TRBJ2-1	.	TGTGCCAGCAGCTTATCTCTTCAGGGGGGGAATGAGCAGTTCTTC	CASSLSLQGGNEQFF